The 25 T cell receptor beta chains given below trace back to one sample, sequenced in a study of T cells after yellow fever vaccination. Via MiXCR, TCRdb re-called the 5' RACE reads, giving one row per CDR3 protein. The sample consists of a few hundred thousand distinct CDR3 sequences, roughly 6.2% of them appearing once. The sequencing used CD4+ T cells sorted from PBMCs, collected on the day of the yellow fever booster vaccination. These receptors were collected from a man younger than 45 who received the YFV17D yellow fever vaccine.

CDR3 nucleotides: TGCAGTGCTACGTTACAGGGGGTCAGCTCTGGGGCCAACGTCCTGACTTTC. It is translated as CSATLQGVSSGANVLTF. The chain carries TRBV20-1 and TRBJ2-6; 8 nucleotides agree with TRBD1. Germline CDR1 DFQATT, CDR2 SNEGSKA (reference sequence). The J segment lost 0 bases and the V segment lost 4 bases, leaving 8 bases of the junction unmatched. This CDR3 is 17 amino acids long.

A remark on this clonotype: A much larger clone lies a single base off, so this may be a read error. The rearrangement joins TRBV12-3 or TRBV12-4 to TRBJ1-1; 7 nucleotides line up with TRBD1. CDR3 length: 12 amino acids. The V segment lost 7 bases and the J segment 14 bases; nucleotides outside the gene matches: 13. In DNA form, the CDR3 reads TGTGCCAGCATTCAACCGACAGGGCCTCGGTTCTTT. Its protein product is CASIQPTGPRFF.

V usage is TRBV24-1 and J usage is TRBJ2-1; weak D call: TRBD2 (6 bases). V was cut by 4 bases and J by 6 bases, with 21 bases left in between. The CDR3 is 17 amino acids. Looked up from germline, CDR1 is KGHDR and CDR2 is SFDVKD. The CDR3 nucleotides are TGTGCCACCAGTGACGCGCAACCGGGACTCCTGACCAATGAGCAGTTCTTC. Its translation: CATSDAQPGLLTNEQFF.

Concerning this clonotype: Just one base apart from a much larger clone, this may be a read error. The chain uses TRBV28 and TRBJ2-1; D perhaps matches TRBD2 (5 bases). Germline CDR1 reads MDHEN; CDR2 reads SYDVKM. This CDR3 has 14 amino acids. With 5 bases removed from V and 12 bases from J, the gap between germline ends came to 20 bases. CDR3 sequence reads: CASSPRLGASSQFF. For the CDR3, the DNA is TGTGCCAGCAGTCCGCGTCTGGGAGCCTCGTCGCAGTTCTTC.

The chain uses TRBV15 and TRBJ2-1; 15 bases agree with TRBD2. After removal of 9 bases from V and 9 bases from J, the junction contained 6 bases not matched to a gene. The length of the CDR3 is 14 residues. Germline V CDR1 and CDR2: LNHNV, YYDKDF (reference sequence). DNA of the CDR3: TGTGCCACTACAGAGGGACTAGCGGGAGGTGAGCAGTTCTTC. It codes for CATTEGLAGGEQFF.

This clonotype was detected many times. The V gene is TRBV24-1, the J gene TRBJ2-2; D remains unclear. Trimming pared 2 bases from V and 6 bases from J, leaving 0 bases between. This CDR3 spans 11 amino acids. Germline loops: CDR1 KGHDR, CDR2 SFDVKD. CDR3 sequence (DNA): TGTGCCACCAGTGATTCCGGGGAGCTGTTTTTT. This encodes CATSDSGELFF.

This clonotype was recorded at least ten times. The chain uses TRBV29-1 and TRBJ1-4; D perhaps matches TRBD1 (6 bases). The V end lost 5 bases, the J end lost 7 bases, and 20 bases lay between the germline ends. Germline CDR1 SQVTM, CDR2 ANQGSEA. The CDR3 loop spans 15 amino acids. The CDR3 spells CSVLGRRRGGEKLFF. In DNA, the CDR3 is TGCAGCGTTTTGGGCCGACGGAGGGGGGGTGAAAAACTGTTTTTT.

Only a few counts were recorded for this clonotype. This chain connects TRBV11-2 to TRBJ2-1; TRBD2 aligns across 7 bases. The CDR3 totals 18 residues. V gave up 4 bases and J gave up 2 bases; unmatched junction bases: 14. The germline gives CDR1 SGHAT, CDR2 FQNNGV. CDR3 DNA: TGTGCCAGCAGCTCAAGGCGTGTGGGAGGGACCCCCTACAATGAGCAGTTCTTC. This translates into CASSSRRVGGTPYNEQFF.

This clonotype appeared a few times. The rearrangement joins TRBV6-1 to TRBJ2-7, with D perhaps TRBD1 (7 bases). Looked up from germline, CDR1 is MNHNS and CDR2 is SASEGT. The CDR3 runs 17 residues. V was trimmed by 6 bases and J by 1 base, leaving 22 bases between them. The CDR3 DNA sequence: TGTGCCAGCAGCCGAAGACAGGGTGGGGGGAGTTCCTACGAGCAGTACTTC. Translated: CASSRRQGGGSSYEQYF.

A few counts support this clonotype. This sequence joins TRBV10-3 and TRBJ2-7; D perhaps matches TRBD2 (5 bases). The CDR3 contains 16 residues. CDR1 is ENHRY and CDR2 is SYGVKD in the germline V gene. V lost 2 bases and J 2 bases, leaving 16 bases between the germline ends. The chain's CDR3 is CAISEILRPGTYEQYF. CDR3 DNA sequence: TGTGCCATCAGTGAGATATTACGACCCGGGACCTACGAGCAGTACTTC.

This clonotype was seen only a few times. CDR3 sequence reads: CAGRTDSGANVLTF. The DNA for the CDR3 is TGTGCCGGGAGGACGGACTCTGGGGCCAACGTCCTGACTTTC. The chain employs TRBV6-1 and TRBJ2-6, with a weak D call TRBD2 (6 bases). The CDR3 is 14 residues long. The germline V and J ends were trimmed by 11 bases and 0 bases, with 11 bases remaining between them. Germline V gene data show CDR1 as MNHNS and CDR2 as SASEGT.

The chain carries TRBV4-2 and TRBJ2-3; 9 nucleotides match TRBD2. This CDR3 has 15 amino acids. V gave up 5 bases and J gave up 6 bases; unmatched junction bases: 9. The germline gives CDR1 LGHNA, CDR2 YNFKEQ. The chain's CDR3 is CASSMGRAGGDTQYF. CDR3 coding DNA: TGTGCCAGCAGCATGGGGAGGGCGGGAGGGGATACGCAGTATTTT.

The chain has TRBV20-1 and TRBJ2-7; D ambiguous. The CDR3 extends over 17 amino acids. CDR1 and CDR2 (germline): DFQATT, SNEGSKA (reference sequence). V lost 1 base, J lost 2 bases, and 21 bases lay in between. CDR3 residues: CSARVARKGSGAYEQYF. CDR3 coding DNA: TGCAGTGCTAGAGTGGCCAGGAAAGGTTCTGGGGCCTACGAGCAGTACTTC.

The DNA for the CDR3 is TGTGCCAGCAGCCGACAGGGAAACATCTACGAGCAGTACTTC. It codes for CASSRQGNIYEQYF. The J gene is TRBJ2-7, the V gene TRBV7-2; 7 bases align to TRBD1. Per the germline V gene, CDR1 is SGHTA and CDR2 is FQGNSA. The CDR3 totals 14 residues. J was trimmed by 3 bases and V by 5 bases; bases with no gene match: 7.

This clonotype came up many times. The rearrangement joins TRBV20-1 to TRBJ2-3; D remains ambiguous. The CDR3 has 14 residues. Germline V gene lookup returns CDR1 DFQATT and CDR2 SNEGSKA (reference sequence). Trimming took 3 bases from V and 1 from J, leaving 11 bases between them. The CDR3 sequence is CSARSVVRTDTQYF. Here the CDR3 DNA reads TGCAGTGCTAGGTCCGTCGTGCGCACAGATACGCAGTATTTT.

The rearrangement uses TRBV18 and TRBJ2-7, with 11 bases that match TRBD2. V trimming: 5 bases; J trimming: 5 bases; junction bases outside the gene matches: 8. CDR1 is KGHSH, CDR2 LQKENI, per germline. CDR3 size: 15 residues. The CDR3 sequence is CASSVQGTSGNEQYF. The CDR3 DNA follows: TGTGCCAGCTCAGTCCAAGGGACTAGCGGCAACGAGCAGTACTTC.

The chain recombines TRBV7-6 with TRBJ2-7; D may be TRBD1 (6 bases). CDR1 is SGHVS, CDR2 FNYEAQ, per germline. The CDR3 runs to 15 residues. V gave up 0 bases and J gave up 1 base, with 10 bases separating them. The CDR3 DNA follows: TGTGCCAGCAGCTTAGCTGGGACATTATCCTACGAGCAGTACTTC. It is translated as CASSLAGTLSYEQYF.

The V gene is TRBV6-2 or TRBV6-3, the J gene TRBJ1-1; TRBD1 is a possible D gene (5 bases). CDR1 and CDR2 (germline): MNHEY, SVGEGT. The CDR3 is made up of 16 amino acids. The germline V and J ends were trimmed by 5 bases and 2 bases, with 18 bases remaining between them. CDR3 residues: CASSKPSAGKNTEAFF. In DNA form, the CDR3 reads TGTGCCAGCAGTAAGCCGTCGGCAGGGAAAAACACTGAAGCTTTCTTT.

This clonotype showed up many times. The chain employs TRBV28 and TRBJ2-7; 8 bases agree with TRBD1. J gave up 5 bases and V 6 bases, and 12 bases lay outside the gene matches. Germline V CDR1 and CDR2: MDHEN, SYDVKM. The CDR3 covers 15 residues. CDR3 amino acids: CASSPPTGAWNEQYF. The CDR3 coding sequence is TGTGCCAGCAGCCCTCCGACAGGGGCATGGAACGAGCAGTACTTC.

Ten or more counts support this clonotype. This chain uses TRBV6-5 with TRBJ2-7; weak D call: TRBD1 (6 bases). The CDR3 runs to 15 residues. The V and J ends lost 7 bases and 6 bases respectively, with 22 bases between them. The germline V gene encodes CDR1 MNHEY and CDR2 SVGAGI. CDR3 nucleotides: TGTGCCAGCACCGATGGACAGAGGTTCTACGGCGAGCAGTACTTC. Translation gives CASTDGQRFYGEQYF.

The rearrangement links TRBV2 to TRBJ1-6, with TRBD1 matching over 8 bases. Trimming took 9 bases from V and 8 from J; bases not matched to a gene: 6. CDR3 length: 13 residues. Germline CDR1 SNHLY, CDR2 FYNNEI. DNA for the CDR3: TGTGCCAGTTTGGACAGGGAACATTCACCCCTCCACTTT. Residues: CASLDREHSPLHF.

This clonotype was seen more than once but under ten times. The chain has TRBV18 and TRBJ2-3; 10 positions match TRBD2. With V trimmed by 4 bases and J by 5 bases, 9 bases remained unmatched. This CDR3 has 16 residues. Germline V gene sequence: CDR1 KGHSH, CDR2 LQKENI. Written as DNA, the CDR3 is TGTGCCAGCTCACGCGCCGGGACTAGCGTTAAAGATACGCAGTATTTT. Translating it yields CASSRAGTSVKDTQYF.

This chain joins TRBV4-3 and TRBJ1-2; unclear D gene. V was cut by 0 bases and J by 4 bases, with 9 bases left in between. The CDR3 is made up of 14 amino acids. In germline, CDR1 is LGHNA, CDR2 YSLEER. CDR3 sequence reads: CASSQDRSFYGYTF. The DNA for the CDR3 is TGCGCCAGCAGCCAAGACAGGTCCTTCTATGGCTACACCTTC.

V is TRBV12-3 or TRBV12-4 and J is TRBJ2-6; 8 bases line up with TRBD1. J was trimmed by 0 bases and V by 6 bases; bases with no gene match: 7. The CDR3 spans 17 residues. The DNA of the CDR3 is TGTGCCAGCAGGATCGGGACAGGAGACTCTGGGGCCAACGTCCTGACTTTC. As protein: CASRIGTGDSGANVLTF.

This clonotype was seen many times. The V and J genes are TRBV5-1 and TRBJ2-2; D ambiguous. CDR3 length: 15 residues. Germline assignment: CDR1 SGHRS and CDR2 YFSETQ. Trimming took off 0 bases at V and 2 bases at J, with 8 bases between the two ends. CDR3 region: CASSLAVDNTGELFF. CDR3 nucleotides: TGCGCCAGCAGCTTGGCCGTAGACAACACCGGGGAGCTGTTTTTT.